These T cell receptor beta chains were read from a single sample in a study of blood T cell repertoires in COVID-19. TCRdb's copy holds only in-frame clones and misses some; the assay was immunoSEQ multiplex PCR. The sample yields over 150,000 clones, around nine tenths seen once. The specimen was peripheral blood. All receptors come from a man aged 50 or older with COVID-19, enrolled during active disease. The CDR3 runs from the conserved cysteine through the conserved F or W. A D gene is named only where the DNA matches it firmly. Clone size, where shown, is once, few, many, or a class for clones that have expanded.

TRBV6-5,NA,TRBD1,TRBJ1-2,CASRGQGIYGYTF,TGTGCCAGCCGGGGACAGGGGATCTATGGCTACACCTTC
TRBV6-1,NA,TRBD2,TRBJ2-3,CASSEVSGGTDTQYF,TGTGCCAGCAGTGAAGTGAGCGGGGGGACAGATACGCAGTATTTT
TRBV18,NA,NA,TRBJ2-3,CASSPSTDTQYF,TGTGCCAGCTCACCCTCCACAGATACGCAGTATTTT
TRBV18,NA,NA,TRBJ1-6,CASSPPNTSGNSPLHF,TGTGCCAGCTCACCACCGAACACAAGCGGTAATTCACCCCTCCACTTT
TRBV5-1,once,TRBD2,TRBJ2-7,CASSWTWGGGAYEQYF,TGCGCCAGCAGCTGGACCTGGGGCGGGGGGGCCTACGAGCAGTACTTC
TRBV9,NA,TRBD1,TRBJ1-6,CASSSGQGPRNSPLHF,TGTGCCAGCAGCTCCGGACAGGGCCCTAGGAATTCACCCCTCCACTTT
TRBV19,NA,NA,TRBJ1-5,CASTSPGGYSNQPQHF,TGTGCCAGTACCTCACCCGGCGGCTATAGCAATCAGCCCCAGCATTTT
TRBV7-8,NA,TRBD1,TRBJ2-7,CASSLGFLWDRVYEQYF,TGTGCCAGCAGCTTAGGCTTTTTATGGGACAGGGTCTACGAGCAGTACTTC
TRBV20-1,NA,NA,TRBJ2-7,CSASKGPYEQYF,TGCAGTGCTAGTAAGGGGCCCTACGAGCAGTACTTC
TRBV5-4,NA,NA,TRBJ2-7,CASSNPGQAYEQYF,TGTGCCAGCAGCAATCCGGGACAAGCCTACGAGCAGTACTTC
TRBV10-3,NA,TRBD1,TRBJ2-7,CAISDLNRDREQYF,TGTGCCATCAGTGACTTGAATCGGGACAGGGAGCAGTACTTC
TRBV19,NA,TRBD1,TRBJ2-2,CASSIGRGQSDGELFF,TGTGCCAGTAGTATAGGCAGGGGGCAGTCGGACGGGGAGCTGTTTTTT
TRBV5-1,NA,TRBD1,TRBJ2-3,CASSQGQAWDTQYF,TGCGCCAGCAGCCAAGGACAGGCCTGGGATACGCAGTATTTT
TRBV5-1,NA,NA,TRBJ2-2,CASSPGSNTGELFF,TGCGCCAGCAGCCCGGGGTCAAACACCGGGGAGCTGTTTTTT
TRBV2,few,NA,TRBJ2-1,CASSVEANGYNEQFF,TGTGCCAGCAGTGTAGAGGCCAACGGCTACAATGAGCAGTTCTTC
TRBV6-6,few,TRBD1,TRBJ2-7,CASSEGAASLSYEQYF,TGTGCCAGCAGCGAGGGGGCAGCCTCCCTCTCCTACGAGCAGTACTTC
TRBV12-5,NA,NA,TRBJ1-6,CASGWEGPPNSPLHF,TGTGCTAGTGGTTGGGAGGGACCGCCAAATTCACCCCTCCACTTT
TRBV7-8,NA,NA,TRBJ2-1,CASSLEVLGLANEQFF,TGTGCCAGCAGCTTAGAGGTTCTGGGACTGGCCAATGAGCAGTTCTTC
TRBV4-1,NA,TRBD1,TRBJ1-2,CASSQPWDRAIDGYTF,TGCGCCAGCAGCCAGCCGTGGGACAGGGCCATTGATGGCTACACCTTC
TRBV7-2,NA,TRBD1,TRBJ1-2,CASSSPTFTGTVGYTF,TGTGCCAGCAGCTCCCCAACCTTTACCGGGACAGTTGGCTACACCTTC
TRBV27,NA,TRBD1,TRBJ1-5,CASSPRQGAGVVGNQPQHF,TGTGCCAGCAGTCCAAGACAGGGGGCAGGGGTAGTCGGCAATCAGCCCCAGCATTTT
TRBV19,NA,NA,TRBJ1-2,CASSIWRTRINNYGYTF,TGTGCCAGTAGTATCTGGAGAACTCGCATAAATAACTATGGCTACACCTTC
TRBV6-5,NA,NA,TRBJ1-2,CASSYSLWEVGGYTF,TGTGCCAGCAGTTACTCGTTGTGGGAGGTTGGTGGCTACACCTTC
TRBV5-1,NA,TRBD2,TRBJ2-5,CASSAGLAGARETQYF,TGCGCCAGCAGCGCCGGACTAGCGGGAGCCCGAGAGACCCAGTACTTC
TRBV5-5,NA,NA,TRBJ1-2,CASSLAGGSNYGYTF,TGTGCCAGCAGCTTGGCTGGGGGCTCGAACTATGGCTACACCTTC
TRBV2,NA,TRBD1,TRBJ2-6,CASMRRGDSSGANVLTF,TGTGCCAGCATGCGGAGAGGGGACAGCTCTGGGGCCAACGTCCTGACTTTC
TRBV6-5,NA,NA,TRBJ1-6,CASKFGGRSSPLHF,TGTGCCAGCAAATTTGGAGGCCGGTCTTCACCCCTCCACTTT
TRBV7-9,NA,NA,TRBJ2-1,CASSPFGLGNNNEQFF,TGTGCCAGCAGCCCCTTCGGACTGGGAAACAACAATGAGCAGTTCTTC
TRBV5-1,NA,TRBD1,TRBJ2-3,CASSSRQGTDTQYF,TGCGCCAGCAGCTCCCGACAGGGTACAGATACGCAGTATTTT
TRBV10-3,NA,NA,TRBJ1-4,CATGRTGEPNEKLFF,TGTGCCACCGGCAGGACCGGGGAACCTAATGAAAAACTGTTTTTT
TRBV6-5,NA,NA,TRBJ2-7,CASSTTGSYEQYF,TGTGCCAGCAGTACGACGGGATCCTACGAGCAGTACTTC
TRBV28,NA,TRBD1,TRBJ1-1,CASSLLGQAMNTEAFF,TGTGCCAGCAGTTTACTCGGACAGGCGATGAACACTGAAGCTTTCTTT
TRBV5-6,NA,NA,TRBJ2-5,CASSNSDRVQETQYF,TGTGCCAGCAGCAATTCCGACAGAGTCCAAGAGACCCAGTACTTC
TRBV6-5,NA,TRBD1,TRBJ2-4,CASSSRTGGDKNIQYF,TGTGCCAGCAGTTCTCGGACAGGGGGCGATAAGAACATTCAGTACTTC
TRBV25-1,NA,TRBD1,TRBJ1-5,CASSGQGSNQPQHF,TGTGCCAGCAGTGGACAGGGAAGCAATCAGCCCCAGCATTTT
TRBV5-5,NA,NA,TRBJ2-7,CASSLTGQSSYEQYF,TGTGCCAGCAGCTTGACAGGCCAAAGCTCCTACGAGCAGTACTTC
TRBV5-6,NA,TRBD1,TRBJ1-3,CASSLLRDRSTNTIYF,TGTGCCAGCAGCTTGTTGCGGGACAGGAGTACAAACACCATATATTTT
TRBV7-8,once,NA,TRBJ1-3,CASSDGQTSRNTIYF,TGTGCCAGCAGCGACGGACAGACCTCTCGAAACACCATATATTTT
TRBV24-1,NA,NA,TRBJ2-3,CATSAGRGYTDTQYF,TGTGCCACCAGTGCGGGGCGGGGTTACACAGATACGCAGTATTTT
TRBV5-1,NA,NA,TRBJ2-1,CASSLEIRGSYNEQFF,TGCGCCAGCAGCTTGGAGATCAGGGGCTCCTACAATGAGCAGTTCTTC
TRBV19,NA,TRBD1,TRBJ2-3,CASCPGQGFGTDTQYF,TGTGCCAGTTGCCCGGGACAGGGTTTCGGCACAGATACGCAGTATTTT
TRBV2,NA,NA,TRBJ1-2,CASSLEGYTF,TGTGCCAGCAGCCTGGAGGGCTACACCTTC
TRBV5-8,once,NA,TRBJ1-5,CASSPPGHSNQPQHF,TGTGCCAGCAGCCCCCCGGGACACTCGAATCAGCCCCAGCATTTT
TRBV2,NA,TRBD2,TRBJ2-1,CASSETSGEQFF,TGTGCCAGCAGTGAGACTAGCGGTGAGCAGTTCTTC
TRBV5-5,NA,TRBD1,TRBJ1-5,CASSRYAMGQGSNQPQHF,TGTGCCAGCAGCCGTTACGCAATGGGACAGGGTAGCAATCAGCCCCAGCATTTT
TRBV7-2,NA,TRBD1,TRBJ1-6,CASSLARGQGLSSYNSPLHF,TGTGCCAGCAGCTTAGCGCGAGGACAGGGACTTAGCTCCTATAATTCACCCCTCCACTTT
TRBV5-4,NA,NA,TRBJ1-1,CASSGGGMNTEAFF,TGTGCCAGCAGCGGTGGGGGGATGAACACTGAAGCTTTCTTT
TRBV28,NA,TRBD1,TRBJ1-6,CASSLLGGGTGVSYNSPLHF,TGTGCCAGCAGTTTATTGGGAGGCGGGACAGGGGTCTCCTATAATTCACCCCTCCACTTT
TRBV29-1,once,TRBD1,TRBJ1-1,CSVEDLGTENTEAFF,TGCAGCGTTGAAGATTTGGGGACAGAGAACACTGAAGCTTTCTTT
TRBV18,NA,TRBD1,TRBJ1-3,CASSPPGTARGNTIYF,TGTGCCAGCTCACCACCGGGGACAGCTAGGGGAAACACCATATATTTT